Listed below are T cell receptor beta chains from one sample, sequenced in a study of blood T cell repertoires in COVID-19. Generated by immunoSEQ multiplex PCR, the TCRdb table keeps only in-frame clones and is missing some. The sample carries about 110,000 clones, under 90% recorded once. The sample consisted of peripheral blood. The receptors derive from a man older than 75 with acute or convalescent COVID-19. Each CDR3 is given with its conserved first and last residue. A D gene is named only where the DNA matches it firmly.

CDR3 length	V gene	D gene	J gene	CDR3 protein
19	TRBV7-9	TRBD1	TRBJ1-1	CASSSILGTGGNWGTEAFF
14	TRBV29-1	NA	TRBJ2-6	CSVHEGAGANVLTF
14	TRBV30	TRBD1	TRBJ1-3	CAWGRQGHGNTIYF
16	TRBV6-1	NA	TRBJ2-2	CASSEAKAVNTGELFF
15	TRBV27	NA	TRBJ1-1	CASSPYLNRQSEAFF
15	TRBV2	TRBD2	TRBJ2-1	CASSPQLAGGQEQFF
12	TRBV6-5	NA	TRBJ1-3	CAIDSSGNTIYF
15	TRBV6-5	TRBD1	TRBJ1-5	CASSRDRGSNQPQHF
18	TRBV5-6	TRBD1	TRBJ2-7	CASSSVGQGVFSSYEQYF
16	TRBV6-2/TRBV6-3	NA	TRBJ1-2	CASSPFPTEANYGYTF